These T cell receptor beta chains were read from a single sample in a study of CD4 T cells in relation to SARS-CoV-2 and coronaviruses. TCRdb's copy holds only in-frame clones and misses some; the assay was immunoSEQ multiplex PCR. Of 28,000 or so clones listed, roughly four fifths are singletons. Their recognized antigens are unknown. Sequenced material: CD4+ T cells from PBMCs, cultured in vitro. The receptors were gathered from a human donor in good health. Each CDR3 is given with its conserved first and last residue. A D gene is named only where the DNA matches it firmly. Size is stated for part of the rows, as once, few or many counts, or as a class when the clone is expanded.

>TRBV21-1|-|TRBJ1-5|-
TGTGCCAGCAGCAAGCTTAACAGGGATGGGCAGCCCCAACATTTT
CASSKLNRDGQPQHF
>TRBV7-2|-|TRBJ2-6|-
TGTGCCAGCAGCTTATTTGCAGGGGTGGGCTCTGGGGCCAACGTCCTGACTTTC
CASSLFAGVGSGANVLTF
>TRBV5-1|-|TRBJ2-3|-
TGCGCCAGCAGCTTGGGGACTACGCCAGATACGCAGTATTTT
CASSLGTTPDTQYF
>TRBV4-1|-|TRBJ1-2|-
TGCGCCAGCAGCCAAGACAGTGAGAACTATGGCTACACCTTC
CASSQDSENYGYTF
>TRBV14|-|TRBJ1-3|-
TGTGCCAGCAGCCAAGAAGAGGGACCGGCCGGAAACACCATATATTTT
CASSQEEGPAGNTIYF
>TRBV5-4|-|TRBJ2-7|TRBD1
TGTGCCAGCAGCCCTCAACCCCAGGGGGCGAACGAGCAGTACTTC
CASSPQPQGANEQYF
>TRBV2|few|TRBJ1-5|-
TGTGCCAGCAGTGAAGTTTTGGCAGGGGATAGCAATCAGCCCCAGCATTTT
CASSEVLAGDSNQPQHF
>TRBV7-8|-|TRBJ1-6|TRBD1
TGTGCCAGCAGCTTATACGGACAGGGCTCGGATTCACCCCTCCACTTT
CASSLYGQGSDSPLHF
>TRBV12-3/TRBV12-4|-|TRBJ2-3|TRBD2
TGTGCCAGCAGCCGGTCGGGGGGTACGCAGTATTTT
CASSRSGGTQYF
>TRBV3-1/TRBV3-2|-|TRBJ2-3|-
TGTGCCAGCAGCCAAGTGGAGGCCACAGATACGCAGTATTTT
CASSQVEATDTQYF
>TRBV5-4|once|TRBJ2-1|-
TGTGCCAGCAGCTTAACGAGGTCCTACAATGAGCAGTTCTTC
CASSLTRSYNEQFF
>TRBV7-3|-|TRBJ2-2|-
TGTGCCAGCAGCCCAGACTCCACCGGGGAGCTGTTTTTT
CASSPDSTGELFF
>TRBV19|-|TRBJ2-2|-
TGTGCCACTAAACGGCAGCGACCTCAGGATCCCGGGGAGCTGTTTTTT
CATKRQRPQDPGELFF
>TRBV19|-|TRBJ2-7|-
TGTGCCAGTAGTATAGTTTCCAGGGAGCCACCCTACGAGCAGTACTTC
CASSIVSREPPYEQYF
>TRBV6-5|-|TRBJ1-2|-
TGTGCCAGCAGTCTTGGAGGGGGGACTTTCTATGGCTACACCTTC
CASSLGGGTFYGYTF
>TRBV6-2/TRBV6-3|-|TRBJ1-2|TRBD1
TGTGCCAGCAGTTACTCGACAGGGGAACGTGGCTACACCTTC
CASSYSTGERGYTF
>TRBV2|-|TRBJ2-2|TRBD2
TGTGCCAGCGGGACTAGCGGATTGAACACCGGGGAGCTGTTTTTT
CASGTSGLNTGELFF
>TRBV11-1|-|TRBJ1-1|-
TGTGCCAGCAGCTTATACAGGGTGAACACTGAAGCTTTCTTT
CASSLYRVNTEAFF
>TRBV2|-|TRBJ2-7|-
TGTGCCAGCAGTGAATATCCCCCGTCCAGGTTGAGCTCCTACGAGCAGTACTTC
CASSEYPPSRLSSYEQYF
>TRBV7-2|-|TRBJ1-1|-
TGTGCCAGCAGCTTAAAGGTGGTTGTCGCTGAAGCTTTCTTT
CASSLKVVVAEAFF
>TRBV4-3|-|TRBJ2-3|TRBD2
TGCGCCAGCAGCCAAGAACTAGCGGTTGACACAGATACGCAGTATTTT
CASSQELAVDTDTQYF
>TRBV5-6|-|TRBJ2-5|-
TGTGCCAGCAGCTTGCCTGGCCTCAGCGAGACCCAGTACTTC
CASSLPGLSETQYF
>TRBV24-1|-|TRBJ2-1|-
TGTGCCCGGGACTCAAAAGTTGCCAATGAGCAGTTCTTC
CARDSKVANEQFF
>TRBV11-2|-|TRBJ2-5|-
TGTGCCAGCAGCTTGTCGTTAGGGGAGTCTCAAGAGACCCAGTACTTC
CASSLSLGESQETQYF
>TRBV5-1|-|TRBJ1-1|TRBD1
TGCGCCAGCAGCCAAACAGGGGGTCGGGGGAACACTGAAGCTTTCTTT
CASSQTGGRGNTEAFF
>TRBV6-2/TRBV6-3|-|TRBJ2-1|TRBD2
TGTGCCAGCAGTTATGAGGCGGGAGTTTCGCAGTTCTTC
CASSYEAGVSQFF
>TRBV6-6|few|TRBJ2-3|-
TGTGCCAGCAGTCCGTGGCGGGGGCGAAGGAGCACAGATACGCAGTATTTT
CASSPWRGRRSTDTQYF
>TRBV3-1/TRBV3-2|-|TRBJ2-7|TRBD2
TGTGCCAGCAGCCCGACTAGCGGGAGTTCCGAGCAGTACTTC
CASSPTSGSSEQYF
>TRBV2|-|TRBJ1-5|-
TGTGCCAGCAGTAAAGACGGACATAGCAATCAGCCCCAGCATTTT
CASSKDGHSNQPQHF
>TRBV19|-|TRBJ1-1|TRBD1
TGTGCCAGTAGTATCAGGGGGTCGTATGGTGAAGCTTTCTTT
CASSIRGSYGEAFF
>TRBV3-1/TRBV3-2|few|TRBJ1-4|-
TGTGCCAGCAGCCAATTTCCAACTAATGAAAAACTGTTTTTT
CASSQFPTNEKLFF
>TRBV19|once|TRBJ2-7|TRBD1
TGTGCCAGTAGTTTCCCGGGACAGGGGTTGTACGAGCAGTACTTC
CASSFPGQGLYEQYF
>TRBV5-4|-|TRBJ2-7|-
TGTGCCAGCAGCTTGGATCCAGGGTCCCCCTCCTACGAGCAGTACTTC
CASSLDPGSPSYEQYF
>TRBV29-1|-|TRBJ1-1|-
TGCAGCGTGGAGGGCGGGGCCACTGAAGCTTTCTTT
CSVEGGATEAFF
>TRBV6-5|-|TRBJ1-4|TRBD1
TGTGCCAGTCGGGACAGGGTTGGTGAAAAACTGTTTTTT
CASRDRVGEKLFF
>TRBV19|-|TRBJ1-1|-
TGTGCCAGTAGTTCCCCCCTGCGGCGGCCTGAAGCTTTCTTT
CASSSPLRRPEAFF
>TRBV11-2|-|TRBJ2-7|-
TGTGCCAGCAGCCCCGCGGTGGAGTCCTACGAGCAGTACTTC
CASSPAVESYEQYF
>TRBV11-3|-|TRBJ2-2|TRBD1
TGTGCCAGCAGCCCACGGACAGGGCGAACTAGGGGGGAGCTGTTTTTT
CASSPRTGRTRGELFF
>TRBV7-9|-|TRBJ1-1|TRBD1
TGTGCCAGCAGCTTACAGGGGGACACTGAAGCTTTCTTT
CASSLQGDTEAFF
>TRBV5-1|-|TRBJ2-1|TRBD2
TGCGCCAGCAGCTTGGGCCGGACTAGCGGGATTAATGAGCAGTTCTTC
CASSLGRTSGINEQFF
>TRBV10-3|-|TRBJ2-3|-
TGTGCCATCAGCGTGGGGCGGTACACAGATACGCAGTATTTT
CAISVGRYTDTQYF
>TRBV29-1|-|TRBJ1-1|-
TGCAGCGTTGAAAAGGGGAGAAGCACTGAAGCTTTCTTT
CSVEKGRSTEAFF
>TRBV24-1|-|TRBJ2-1|TRBD1
TGTGCCACCAGTGATCCAGGGGGTAACAATGAGCAGTTCTTC
CATSDPGGNNEQFF
>TRBV5-1|-|TRBJ2-7|-
TGCGCCAGCAGCTTGGTTTCTAACTCCTACGAGCAGTACTTC
CASSLVSNSYEQYF
>TRBV3-1/TRBV3-2|few|TRBJ1-2|-
TGTGCCAGCAGCCACCTAGGTGAAAACTATGGCTACACCTTC
CASSHLGENYGYTF
>TRBV11-3|-|TRBJ2-1|-
TGTGCCAGCAGCCTCGACGGGAACAATGAGCAGTTCTTC
CASSLDGNNEQFF
>TRBV3-1/TRBV3-2|once|TRBJ1-2|-
TGTGCCAGCAGCCAAGGGACCCGGGGTGGCTACACCTTC
CASSQGTRGGYTF
>TRBV29-1|-|TRBJ2-3|-
TGCAGCGTTACCGCCGGTTCTCCCGCGGGGTCAAACACAGATACGCAGTATTTT
CSVTAGSPAGSNTDTQYF
>TRBV7-2|once|TRBJ2-3|-
TGTGCCAGCAGCTTTCGAACGGGAGATACGCAGTATTTT
CASSFRTGDTQYF